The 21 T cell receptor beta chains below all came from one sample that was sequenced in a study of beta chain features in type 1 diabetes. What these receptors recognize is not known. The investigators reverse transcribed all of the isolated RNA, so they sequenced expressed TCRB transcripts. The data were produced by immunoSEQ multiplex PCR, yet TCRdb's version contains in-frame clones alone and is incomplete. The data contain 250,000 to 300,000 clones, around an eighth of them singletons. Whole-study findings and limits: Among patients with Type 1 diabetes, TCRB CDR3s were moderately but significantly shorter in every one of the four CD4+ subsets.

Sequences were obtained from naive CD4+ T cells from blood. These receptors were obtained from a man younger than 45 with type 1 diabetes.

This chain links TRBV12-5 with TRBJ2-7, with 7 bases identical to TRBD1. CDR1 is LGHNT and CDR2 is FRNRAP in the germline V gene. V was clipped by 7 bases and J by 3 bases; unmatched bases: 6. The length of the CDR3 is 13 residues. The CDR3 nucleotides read TGTGCTAGTGCCCTGGGACAGAGCTACGAGCAGTACTTC. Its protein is CASALGQSYEQYF.

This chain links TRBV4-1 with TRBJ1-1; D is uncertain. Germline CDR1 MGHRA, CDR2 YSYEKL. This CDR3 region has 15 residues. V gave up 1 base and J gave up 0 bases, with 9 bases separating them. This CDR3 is CASSQGGSMNTEAFF. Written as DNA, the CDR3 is TGCGCCAGCAGCCAAGGCGGAAGCATGAACACTGAAGCTTTCTTT.

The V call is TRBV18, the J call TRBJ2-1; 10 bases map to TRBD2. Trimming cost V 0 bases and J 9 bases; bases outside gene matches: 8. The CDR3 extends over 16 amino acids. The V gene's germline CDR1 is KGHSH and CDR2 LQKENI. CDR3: CASSPPSASGRGEQFF. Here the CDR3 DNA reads TGTGCCAGCTCACCACCGTCGGCTAGCGGGAGAGGTGAGCAGTTCTTC.

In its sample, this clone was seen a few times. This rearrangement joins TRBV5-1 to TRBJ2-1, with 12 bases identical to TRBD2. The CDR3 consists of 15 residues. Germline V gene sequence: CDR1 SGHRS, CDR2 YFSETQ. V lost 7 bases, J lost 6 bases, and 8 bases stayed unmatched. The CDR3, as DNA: TGCGCCAGCGCAAAGGGGACTAGCGGGTTCAATGAGCAGTTCTTC. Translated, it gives CASAKGTSGFNEQFF.

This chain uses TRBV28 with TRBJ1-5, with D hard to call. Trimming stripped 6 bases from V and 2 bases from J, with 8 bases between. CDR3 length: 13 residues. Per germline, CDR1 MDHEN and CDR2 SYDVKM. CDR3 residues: CASRKYRNQPQHF. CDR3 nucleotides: TGTGCCAGCAGAAAATATCGCAATCAGCCCCAGCATTTT.

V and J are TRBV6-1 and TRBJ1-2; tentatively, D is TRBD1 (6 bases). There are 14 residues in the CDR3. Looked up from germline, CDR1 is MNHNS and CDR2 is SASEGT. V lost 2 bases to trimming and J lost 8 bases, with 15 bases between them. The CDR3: CASSELQGSLGYTF. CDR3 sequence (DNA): TGTGCCAGCAGTGAACTTCAGGGGTCGTTGGGCTACACCTTC.

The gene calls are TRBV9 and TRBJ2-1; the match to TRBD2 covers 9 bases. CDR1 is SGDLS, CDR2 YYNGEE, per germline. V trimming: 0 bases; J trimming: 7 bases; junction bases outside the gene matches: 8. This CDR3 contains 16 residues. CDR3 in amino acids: CASSVGGALAGNEQFF. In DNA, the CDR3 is TGTGCCAGCAGCGTAGGGGGGGCGCTAGCGGGAAATGAGCAGTTCTTC.

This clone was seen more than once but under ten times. CDR3 in amino acids: CASSLNTENTEAFF. CDR3 coding DNA: TGTGCCAGCAGTCTCAATACAGAGAACACTGAAGCTTTCTTT. The chain links TRBV28 to TRBJ1-1, with D unresolved. V was pared by 5 bases and J by 1 base, with 11 bases between. This CDR3 region has 14 residues. CDR1 MDHEN and CDR2 SYDVKM come from the germline V gene.

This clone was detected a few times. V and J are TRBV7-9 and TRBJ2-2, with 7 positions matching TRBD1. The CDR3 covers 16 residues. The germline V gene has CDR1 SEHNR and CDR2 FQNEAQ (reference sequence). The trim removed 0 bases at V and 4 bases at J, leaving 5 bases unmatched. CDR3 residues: CASSLAWTGVTGELFF. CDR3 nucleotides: TGTGCCAGCAGCTTAGCCTGGACAGGAGTCACCGGGGAGCTGTTTTTT.

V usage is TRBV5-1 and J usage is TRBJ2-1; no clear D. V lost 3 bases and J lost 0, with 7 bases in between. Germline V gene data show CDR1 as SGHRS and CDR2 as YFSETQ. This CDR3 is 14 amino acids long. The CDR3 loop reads CASSSSSSYNEQFF. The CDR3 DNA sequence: TGCGCCAGCAGCTCCTCTAGCTCCTACAATGAGCAGTTCTTC.

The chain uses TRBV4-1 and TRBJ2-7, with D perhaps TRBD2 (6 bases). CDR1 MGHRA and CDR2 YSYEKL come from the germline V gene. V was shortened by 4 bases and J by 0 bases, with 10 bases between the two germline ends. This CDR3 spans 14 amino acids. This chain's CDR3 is CASSPRGLSYEQYF. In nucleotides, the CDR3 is TGCGCCAGCAGCCCCCGGGGACTCTCCTACGAGCAGTACTTC.

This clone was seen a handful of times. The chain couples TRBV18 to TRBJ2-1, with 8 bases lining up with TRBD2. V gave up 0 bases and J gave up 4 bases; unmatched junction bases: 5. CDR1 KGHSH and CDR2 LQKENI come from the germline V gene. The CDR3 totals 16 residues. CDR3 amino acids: CASSPPGGRIYNEQFF. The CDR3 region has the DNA TGTGCCAGCTCACCACCGGGCGGGAGGATTTACAATGAGCAGTTCTTC.

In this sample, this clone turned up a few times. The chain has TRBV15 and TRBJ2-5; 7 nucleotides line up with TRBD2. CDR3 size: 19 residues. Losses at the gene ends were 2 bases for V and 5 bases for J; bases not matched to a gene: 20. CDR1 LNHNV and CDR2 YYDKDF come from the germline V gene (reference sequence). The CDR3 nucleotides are TGTGCCACCAGCAGACCATCGGGCCTAGCGGCCTTGGGCGGGGAGACCCAGTACTTC. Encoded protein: CATSRPSGLAALGGETQYF. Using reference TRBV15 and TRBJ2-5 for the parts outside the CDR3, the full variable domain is DAMVIQNPRYQVTQFGKPVTLSCSQTLNHNVMYWYQQKSSQAPKLLFHYYDKDFNNEADTPDNFQSRRPNTSFCFLDIRSPGLGDTAMYLCATSRPSGLAALGGETQYFGPGTRLLVL.

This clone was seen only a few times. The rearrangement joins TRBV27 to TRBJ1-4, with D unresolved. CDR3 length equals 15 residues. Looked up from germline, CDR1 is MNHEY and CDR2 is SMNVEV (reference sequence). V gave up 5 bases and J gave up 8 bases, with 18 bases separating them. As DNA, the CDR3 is TGTGCCAGCAGTACTTTGCCAATTACCCTGGAAAAACTGTTTTTT. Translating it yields CASSTLPITLEKLFF.

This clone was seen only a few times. For the CDR3, the DNA is TGTGCCAGCAGCCCGCAGCAGGGCCCCTACGAGCAGTACTTC. It specifies CASSPQQGPYEQYF. V and J are TRBV6-5 and TRBJ2-7; D might be TRBD1 (5 bases). The germline V and J ends were trimmed by 6 bases and 2 bases, with 14 bases remaining between them. The CDR3 spans 14 residues. Germline V lookup: CDR1 MNHEY, CDR2 SVGAGI.

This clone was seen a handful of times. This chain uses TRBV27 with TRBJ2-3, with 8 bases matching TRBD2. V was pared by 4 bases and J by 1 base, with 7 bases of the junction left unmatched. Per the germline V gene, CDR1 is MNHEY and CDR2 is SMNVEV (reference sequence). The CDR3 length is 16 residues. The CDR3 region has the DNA TGTGCCAGCAGTTCTACTAGCGGAGTACGCACAGATACGCAGTATTTT. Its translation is CASSSTSGVRTDTQYF.

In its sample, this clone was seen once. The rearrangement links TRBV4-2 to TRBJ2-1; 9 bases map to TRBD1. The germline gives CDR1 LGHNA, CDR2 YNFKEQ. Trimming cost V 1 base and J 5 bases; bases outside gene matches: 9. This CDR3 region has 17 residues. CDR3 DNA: TGTGCCAGCAGCCAAGGCCGAAGGACAGGGGCAGACAATGAGCAGTTCTTC. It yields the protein CASSQGRRTGADNEQFF.

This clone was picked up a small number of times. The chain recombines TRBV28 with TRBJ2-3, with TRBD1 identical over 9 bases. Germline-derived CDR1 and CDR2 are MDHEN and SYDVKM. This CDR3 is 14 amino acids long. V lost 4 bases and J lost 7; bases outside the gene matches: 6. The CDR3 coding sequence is TGTGCCAGCAGTTCCGCCGGGACAGGGAATACGCAGTATTTT. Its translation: CASSSAGTGNTQYF.

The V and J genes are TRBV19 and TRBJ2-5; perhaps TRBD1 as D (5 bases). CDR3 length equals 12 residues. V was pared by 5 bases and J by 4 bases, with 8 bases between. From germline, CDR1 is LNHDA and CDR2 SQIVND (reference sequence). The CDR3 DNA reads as TGTGCCAGTAGTTCCAGGGCAGAGACCCAGTACTTC. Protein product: CASSSRAETQYF.

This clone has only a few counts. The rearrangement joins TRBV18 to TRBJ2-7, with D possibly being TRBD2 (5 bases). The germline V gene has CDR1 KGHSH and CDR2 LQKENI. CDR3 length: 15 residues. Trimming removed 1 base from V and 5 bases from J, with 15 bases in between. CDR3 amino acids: CASSPRLAGKDEQYF. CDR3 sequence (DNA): TGTGCCAGCTCACCACGGCTAGCTGGGAAGGACGAGCAGTACTTC.

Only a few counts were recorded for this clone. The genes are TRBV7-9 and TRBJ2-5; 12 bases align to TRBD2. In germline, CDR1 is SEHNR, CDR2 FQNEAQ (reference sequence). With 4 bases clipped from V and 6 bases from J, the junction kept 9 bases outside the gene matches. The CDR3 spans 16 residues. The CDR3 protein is CASSSFGLAGMKTQYF. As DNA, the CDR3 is TGTGCCAGCAGCTCCTTTGGACTAGCGGGAATGAAGACCCAGTACTTC.